The 13 T cell receptor beta chains below were found in one sample sequenced in a study of cytomegalovirus exposure and HLA in healthy donors. Only in-frame clones appear in the TCRdb table, and some are missing; sequencing was by immunoSEQ multiplex PCR. The table has about 120,000 clones, 85% to 90% seen once; the top ten hold about 6%. Source material: PBMCs. These TCRs come from a woman younger than 35 in good health and CMV-seropositive.

The chain uses TRBV15 and TRBJ2-2, with a weak D call TRBD2 (6 bases). V dropped 4 bases and J dropped 6 bases, with 18 bases sitting between them. There are 16 residues in the CDR3. Germline CDR1 and CDR2: LNHNV and YYDKDF (reference sequence). CDR3 coding DNA: TGTGCCACCAGCATCCCTCGGGGAGGTACGGCCGGGGAGCTGTTTTTT. The encoded protein is CATSIPRGGTAGELFF.

The chain has TRBV2 and TRBJ1-3; a possible D gene is TRBD1 (6 bases). Trimming took off 4 bases at V and 2 bases at J, with 15 bases between the two ends. CDR3 length: 16 amino acids. Germline CDR1 reads SNHLY; CDR2 reads FYNNEI. The CDR3, as DNA: TGTGCCAGCAGTGGACCTTTCAGGGGCGCTGGAAACACCATATATTTT. Translation: CASSGPFRGAGNTIYF.

This rearrangement joins TRBV11-3 to TRBJ2-7, with 7 positions matching TRBD1. The trim removed 3 bases at V and 5 bases at J, leaving 4 bases unmatched. Germline assignment: CDR1 SGHNT and CDR2 YENEEA. The CDR3 totals 13 residues. CDR3 coding DNA: TGTGCCAGCAGCTTCGACAGGGTCAACGAGCAGTACTTC. This sequence encodes CASSFDRVNEQYF.

This sequence joins TRBV29-1 and TRBJ2-7; unclear D gene. With 1 base removed from V and 5 bases from J, the gap between germline ends came to 9 bases. The CDR3 contains 12 residues. Germline lookup yields CDR1 SQVTM and CDR2 ANQGSEA. The CDR3 loop reads CSVEGQANEQYF. Here the CDR3 DNA reads TGCAGCGTTGAAGGGCAGGCGAACGAGCAGTACTTC.

The rearrangement joins TRBV2 to TRBJ1-2; D remains unclear. Germline CDR1 reads SNHLY; CDR2 reads FYNNEI. V was trimmed by 1 base and J by 0 bases, leaving 12 bases between them. The CDR3 covers 16 residues. As DNA, the CDR3 is TGTGCCAGCAGTGAAGGGTTAGGAGGAGCTAACTATGGCTACACCTTC. Protein sequence: CASSEGLGGANYGYTF. The whole variable domain, filled in from reference TRBV2 and TRBJ1-2, reads EPEVTQTPSHQVTQMGQEVILRCVPISNHLYFYWYRQILGQKVEFLVSFYNNEISEKSEIFDDQFSVERPDGSNFTLKIRSTKLEDSAMYFCASSEGLGGANYGYTFGSGTRLTVV.

This sequence joins TRBV4-1 and TRBJ2-5; TRBD2 matches 8 bases. V shed 1 base and J 1 base; nucleotides not matched to a gene: 2. Looked up from germline, CDR1 is MGHRA and CDR2 is YSYEKL. The CDR3 extends over 15 amino acids. The CDR3 coding sequence is TGCGCCAGCAGCCAAGGACGGGGGGGCCAAGAGACCCAGTACTTC. Protein product: CASSQGRGGQETQYF.

V and J are TRBV30 and TRBJ1-1; D is ambiguous. The V gene lost 2 bases and the J gene lost 3 bases, with 10 bases spanning the gap. CDR1 and CDR2 (germline): GTSNPN, SVGIG (reference sequence). The CDR3 totals 13 residues. The CDR3 DNA is TGTGCCTGGAGTTCACGAGGTTACACTGAAGCTTTCTTT. This translates into CAWSSRGYTEAFF.

V gene TRBV11-3 combines with J gene TRBJ1-4, with TRBD1 matching over 7 bases. J gave up 10 bases and V 4 bases, and 12 bases lay outside the gene matches. The germline gives CDR1 SGHNT, CDR2 YENEEA. The CDR3 contains 15 residues. CDR3 nucleotides: TGTGCCAGCAGCTCATACAGGGGTACTATTGGAAAACTGTTTTTT. This encodes CASSSYRGTIGKLFF. Complete variable domain (other parts from reference TRBV11-3 and TRBJ1-4): EAGVVQSPRYKIIEKKQPVAFWCNPISGHNTLYWYLQNLGQGPELLIRYENEEAVDDSQLPKDRFSAERLKGVDSTLKIQPAELGDSAVYLCASSSYRGTIGKLFFGSGTQLSVL.

The chain combines TRBV6-1 with TRBJ2-1, with D perhaps matching TRBD2 (7 bases). The CDR3 loop spans 14 amino acids. The germline V and J ends were trimmed by 10 bases and 1 base, with 14 bases remaining between them. Germline CDR1 reads MNHNS; CDR2 reads SASEGT. CDR3 protein: CAIRGAGSYNEQFF. The CDR3 region has the DNA TGTGCCATCCGGGGGGCCGGATCCTACAATGAGCAGTTCTTC.

The V gene is TRBV19, the J gene TRBJ2-7; maybe TRBD1 (6 bases). This CDR3 is 15 amino acids long. Germline CDR1 reads LNHDA; CDR2 reads SQIVND (reference sequence). With 3 bases removed from V and 2 bases from J, the gap between germline ends came to 14 bases. CDR3 in DNA: TGTGCCAGTAGTATGACCGACAGGCCCCCCTACGAGCAGTACTTC. This codes for CASSMTDRPPYEQYF.

This clone was observed a handful of times. The chain uses TRBV25-1 and TRBJ2-3; D not resolved. The V and J ends lost 2 bases and 13 bases respectively, with 13 bases between them. This CDR3 comprises 12 residues. In germline, CDR1 is MGHDK, CDR2 SYGVNS. CDR3 DNA sequence: TGTGCCAGCAGTGAACTCGCCCCTCAGAAGTATTTT. It translates to CASSELAPQKYF. The full variable domain, rest sourced from reference TRBV25-1 and TRBJ2-3, is EADIYQTPRYLVIGTGKKITLECSQTMGHDKMYWYQQDPGMELHLIHYSYGVNSTEKGDLSSESTVSRIRTEHFPLTLESARPSHTSQYLCASSELAPQKYFGPGTRLTVL.

This chain links TRBV4-1 with TRBJ1-1; the D gene is possibly TRBD1 (6 bases). The germline gives CDR1 MGHRA, CDR2 YSYEKL. V lost 1 base and J 8 bases, leaving 8 bases between the germline ends. The CDR3 consists of 12 residues. The CDR3: CASSQVDREAFF. The CDR3 bases are TGCGCCAGCAGCCAAGTCGACAGGGAAGCTTTCTTT.

This rearrangement joins TRBV7-9 to TRBJ1-2; 9 positions agree with TRBD1. Germline lookup yields CDR1 SEHNR and CDR2 FQNEAQ (reference sequence). The CDR3 has 16 residues. V was clipped by 1 base and J by 2 bases; unmatched bases: 5. Here the CDR3 DNA reads TGTGCCAGCAGCTTAGGGGACAGGGAGGAAAACTATGGCTACACCTTC. Its translation is CASSLGDREENYGYTF.